A selection of T cell receptor beta chains follows, all from one sample in a study of T-cell reconstitution after alpha-beta-depleted transplantation in children. TCRdb reprocessed the PCR reads via MiXCR and lists one record per CDR3 protein. The table records 250,000 to 350,000 distinct CDR3 sequences, approximately 9.8% of them present only once. The source was PBMCs from the stem cell graft donor, collected from the stem cell graft. These TCRs come from a human donor who donated a stem cell graft to a child with SCID. The CDR3 runs from the conserved cysteine through the conserved F or W. The order of the fields is D gene, clone size, CDR3 length, V gene, CDR3 protein. The D gene is left open where the match is weak. For some rows the clone size is stated as once, few or many, or as a class when expanded; others skip it.

D: NA
size: many
length: 12
V: TRBV12-3/TRBV12-4
CDR3: CASSLGTSEQFF

D: NA
size: NA
length: 15
V: TRBV5-5
CDR3: CASRGGGQVNTEAFF

D: NA
size: many
length: 12
V: TRBV7-2
CDR3: CASSPLMDTQYF

D: TRBD1
size: few
length: 18
V: TRBV11-2
CDR3: CASSPGQGTLLSYNEQFF

D: NA
size: many
length: 15
V: TRBV7-9
CDR3: CASSPSARDTGELFF

D: NA
size: few
length: 14
V: TRBV12-3/TRBV12-4
CDR3: CASSSSTNPDTQYF

D: NA
size: many
length: 16
V: TRBV3-1
CDR3: CASSQEMVGFNNEQFF

D: NA
size: few
length: 14
V: TRBV7-9
CDR3: CASSSIRSVETQYF

D: NA
size: NA
length: 14
V: TRBV2
CDR3: CASSEEDLTDTQYF

D: NA
size: few
length: 14
V: TRBV7-9
CDR3: CASSLPPSNTEAFF

D: NA
size: few
length: 13
V: TRBV25-1
CDR3: CASTLDGRLEAFF

D: NA
size: NA
length: 16
V: TRBV25-1
CDR3: CASSEVGGRAPDTQYF

D: NA
size: NA
length: 15
V: TRBV20-1
CDR3: CSANSYTSGYNEQFF

D: NA
size: NA
length: 14
V: TRBV6-1
CDR3: CASSRNVAGYEQYF

D: TRBD1
size: few
length: 14
V: TRBV6-5
CDR3: CASSADRGYSPLHF

D: NA
size: few
length: 17
V: TRBV3-1
CDR3: CASSQVVGARPQETQYF

D: NA
size: NA
length: 15
V: TRBV19
CDR3: CASIQFAGGNQPQHF

D: TRBD1
size: NA
length: 14
V: TRBV11-2
CDR3: CASSFTGVSYEQYF

D: NA
size: few
length: 14
V: TRBV12-3/TRBV12-4
CDR3: CASSPSQGVQPQHF

D: NA
size: NA
length: 15
V: TRBV7-9
CDR3: CASSPDPGVAGELFF

D: TRBD1
size: few
length: 14
V: TRBV7-9
CDR3: CASSKAGTGAGYTF

D: NA
size: few
length: 15
V: TRBV12-3/TRBV12-4
CDR3: CASSSLQGSDYEQYF

D: TRBD2
size: many
length: 15
V: TRBV25-1
CDR3: CASSAGLAYQETQYF

D: NA
size: few
length: 11
V: TRBV29-1
CDR3: CSVEARYGYTF

D: NA
size: NA
length: 17
V: TRBV21-1
CDR3: CASSSRTGQLVNTEAFF

D: NA
size: many
length: 13
V: TRBV20-1
CDR3: CSADSTSYNEQFF